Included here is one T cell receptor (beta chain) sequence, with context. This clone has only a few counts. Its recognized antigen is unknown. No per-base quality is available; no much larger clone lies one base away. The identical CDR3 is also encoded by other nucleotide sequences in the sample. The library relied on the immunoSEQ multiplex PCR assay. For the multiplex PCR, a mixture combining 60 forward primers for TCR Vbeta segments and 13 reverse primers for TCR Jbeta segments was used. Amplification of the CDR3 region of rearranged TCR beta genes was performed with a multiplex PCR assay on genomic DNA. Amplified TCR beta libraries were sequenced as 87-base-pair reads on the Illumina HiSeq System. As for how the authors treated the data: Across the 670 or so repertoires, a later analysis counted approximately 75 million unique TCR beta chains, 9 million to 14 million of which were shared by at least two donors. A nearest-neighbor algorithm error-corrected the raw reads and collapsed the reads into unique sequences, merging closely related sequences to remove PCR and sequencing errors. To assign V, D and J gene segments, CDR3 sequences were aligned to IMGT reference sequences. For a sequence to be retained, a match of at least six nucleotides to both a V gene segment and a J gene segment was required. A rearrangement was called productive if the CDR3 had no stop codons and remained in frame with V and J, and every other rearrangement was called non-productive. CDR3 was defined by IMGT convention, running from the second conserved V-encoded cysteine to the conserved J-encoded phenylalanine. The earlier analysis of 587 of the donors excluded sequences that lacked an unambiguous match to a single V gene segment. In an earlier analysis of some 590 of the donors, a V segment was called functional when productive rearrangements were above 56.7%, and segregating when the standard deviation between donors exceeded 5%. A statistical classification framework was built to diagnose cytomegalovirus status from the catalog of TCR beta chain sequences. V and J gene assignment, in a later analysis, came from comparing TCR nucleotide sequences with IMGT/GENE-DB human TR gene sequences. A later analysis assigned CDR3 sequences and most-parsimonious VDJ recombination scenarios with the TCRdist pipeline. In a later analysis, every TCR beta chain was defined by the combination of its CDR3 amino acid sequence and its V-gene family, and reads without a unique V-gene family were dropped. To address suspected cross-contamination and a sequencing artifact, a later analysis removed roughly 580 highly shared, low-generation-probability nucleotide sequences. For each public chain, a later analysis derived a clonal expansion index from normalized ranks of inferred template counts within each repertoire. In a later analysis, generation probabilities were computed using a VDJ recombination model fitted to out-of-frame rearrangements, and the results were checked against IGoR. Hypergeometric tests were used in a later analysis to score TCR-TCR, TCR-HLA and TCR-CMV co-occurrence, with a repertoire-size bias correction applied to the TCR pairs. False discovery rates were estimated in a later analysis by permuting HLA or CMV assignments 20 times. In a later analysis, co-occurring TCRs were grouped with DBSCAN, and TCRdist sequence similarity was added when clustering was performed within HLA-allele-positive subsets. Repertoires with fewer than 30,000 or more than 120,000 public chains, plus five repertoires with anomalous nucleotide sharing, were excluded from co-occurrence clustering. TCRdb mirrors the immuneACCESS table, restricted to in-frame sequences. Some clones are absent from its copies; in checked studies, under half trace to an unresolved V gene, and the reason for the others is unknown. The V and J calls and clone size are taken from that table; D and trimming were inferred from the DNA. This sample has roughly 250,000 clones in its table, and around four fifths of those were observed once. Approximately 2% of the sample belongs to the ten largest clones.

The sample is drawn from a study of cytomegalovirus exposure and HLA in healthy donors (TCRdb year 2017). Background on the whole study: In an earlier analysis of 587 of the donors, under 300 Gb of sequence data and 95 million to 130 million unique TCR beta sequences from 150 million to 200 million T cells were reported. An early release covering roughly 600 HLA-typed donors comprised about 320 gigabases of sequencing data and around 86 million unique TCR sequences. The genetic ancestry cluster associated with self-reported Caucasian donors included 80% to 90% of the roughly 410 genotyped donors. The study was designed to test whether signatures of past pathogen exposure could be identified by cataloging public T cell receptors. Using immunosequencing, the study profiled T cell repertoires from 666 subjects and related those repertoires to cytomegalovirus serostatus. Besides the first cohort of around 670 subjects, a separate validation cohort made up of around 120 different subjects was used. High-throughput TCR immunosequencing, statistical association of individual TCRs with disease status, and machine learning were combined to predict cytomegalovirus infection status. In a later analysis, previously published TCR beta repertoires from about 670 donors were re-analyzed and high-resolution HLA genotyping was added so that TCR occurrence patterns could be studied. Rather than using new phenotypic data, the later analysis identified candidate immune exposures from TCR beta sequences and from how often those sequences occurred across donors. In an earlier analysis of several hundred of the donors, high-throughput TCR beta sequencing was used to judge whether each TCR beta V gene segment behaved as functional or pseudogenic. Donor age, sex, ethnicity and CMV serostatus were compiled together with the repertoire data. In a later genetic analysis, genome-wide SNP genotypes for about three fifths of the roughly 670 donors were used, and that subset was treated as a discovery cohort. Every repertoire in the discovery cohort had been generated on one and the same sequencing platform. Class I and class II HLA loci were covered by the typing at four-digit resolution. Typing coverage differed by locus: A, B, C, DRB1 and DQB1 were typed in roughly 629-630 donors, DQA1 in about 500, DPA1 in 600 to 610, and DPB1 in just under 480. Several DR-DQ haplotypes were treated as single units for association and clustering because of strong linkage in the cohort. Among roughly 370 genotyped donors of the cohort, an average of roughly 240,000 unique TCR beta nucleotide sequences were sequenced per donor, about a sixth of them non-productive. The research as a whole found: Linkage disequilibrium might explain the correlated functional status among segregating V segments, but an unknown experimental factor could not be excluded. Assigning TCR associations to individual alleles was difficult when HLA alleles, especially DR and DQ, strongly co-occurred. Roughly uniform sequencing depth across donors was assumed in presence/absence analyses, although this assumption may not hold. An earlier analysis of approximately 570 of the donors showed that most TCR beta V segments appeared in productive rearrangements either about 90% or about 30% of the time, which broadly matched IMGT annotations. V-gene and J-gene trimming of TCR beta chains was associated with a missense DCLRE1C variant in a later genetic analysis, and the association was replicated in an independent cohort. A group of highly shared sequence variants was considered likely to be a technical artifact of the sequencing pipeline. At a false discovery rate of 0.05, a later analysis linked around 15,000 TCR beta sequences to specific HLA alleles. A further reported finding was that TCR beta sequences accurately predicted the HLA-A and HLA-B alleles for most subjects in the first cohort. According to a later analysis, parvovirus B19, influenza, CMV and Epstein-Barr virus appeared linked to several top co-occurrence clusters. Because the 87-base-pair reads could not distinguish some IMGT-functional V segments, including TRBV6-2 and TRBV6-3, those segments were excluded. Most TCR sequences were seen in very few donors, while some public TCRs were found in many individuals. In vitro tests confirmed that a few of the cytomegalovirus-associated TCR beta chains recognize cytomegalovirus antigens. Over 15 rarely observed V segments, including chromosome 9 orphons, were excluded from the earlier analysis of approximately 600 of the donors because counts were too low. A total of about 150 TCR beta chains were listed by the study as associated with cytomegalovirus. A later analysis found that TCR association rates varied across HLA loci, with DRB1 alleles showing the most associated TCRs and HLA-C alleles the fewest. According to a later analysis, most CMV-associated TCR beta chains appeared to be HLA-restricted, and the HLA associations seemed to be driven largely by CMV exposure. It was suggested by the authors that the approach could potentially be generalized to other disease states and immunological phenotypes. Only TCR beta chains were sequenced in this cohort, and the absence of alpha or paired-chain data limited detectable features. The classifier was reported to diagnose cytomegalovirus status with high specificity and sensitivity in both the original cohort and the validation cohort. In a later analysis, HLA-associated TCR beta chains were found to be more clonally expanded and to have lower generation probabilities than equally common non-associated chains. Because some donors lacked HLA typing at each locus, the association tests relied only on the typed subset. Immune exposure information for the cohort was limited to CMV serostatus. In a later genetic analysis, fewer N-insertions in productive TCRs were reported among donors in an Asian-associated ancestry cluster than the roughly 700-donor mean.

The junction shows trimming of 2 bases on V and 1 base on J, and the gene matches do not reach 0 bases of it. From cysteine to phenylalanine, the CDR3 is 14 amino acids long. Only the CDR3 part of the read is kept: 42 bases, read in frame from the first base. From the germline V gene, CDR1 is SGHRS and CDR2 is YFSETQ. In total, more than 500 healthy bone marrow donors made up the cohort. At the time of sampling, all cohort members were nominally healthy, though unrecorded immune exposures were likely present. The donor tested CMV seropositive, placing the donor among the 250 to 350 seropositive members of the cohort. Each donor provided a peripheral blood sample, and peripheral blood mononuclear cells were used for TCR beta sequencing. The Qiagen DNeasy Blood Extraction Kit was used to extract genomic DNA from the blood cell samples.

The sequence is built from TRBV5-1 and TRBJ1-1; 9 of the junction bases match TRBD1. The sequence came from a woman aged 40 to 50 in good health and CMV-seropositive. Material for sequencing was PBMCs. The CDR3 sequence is CASSLQGANTEAFF. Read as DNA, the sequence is TGCGCCAGCAGCTTACAGGGGGCGAACACTGAAGCTTTCTTT.